This T cell receptor (beta chain) stems from a study of Ad26.COV2.S vaccination and SARS-CoV-2 variants. Across the study: Recipients of Ad26.COV2.S got it intramuscularly, once or twice 56 days apart.

Treatment reported: around 19 received Ad26.COV2.S at low or high dose, single or two shots; a few received placebo; per-sample allocation not given. Sampling happened 63 days after the first vaccine or placebo injection. This person who donated was an adult of 18-55 years in Boston. Wuhan-strain SARS-CoV-2 spike was expressed by the Ad26 vector that made up the vaccine. The study's findings and limits: People who got the vaccine or the placebo had similar non-spike TCR breadth.

From germline, CDR1 is SEHNR and CDR2 FQNEAQ (reference sequence). V shed 2 bases and J shed 10 bases, with 15 bases lying between them. The CDR3 loop spans 15 amino acids. The sample holds a few counts of this clone. What it binds is unknown. Here immunoSEQ multiplex PCR was the method, and the copy in TCRdb shows in-frame clones only, minus some. The data contain 350,000 to 450,000 clones, 80% to 90% of them seen just once; the ten biggest clones take up more than 3%. The sequence derives from a person aged 18-65 years who received the Ad26.COV2.S COVID-19 vaccine or a placebo. The sample was peripheral blood, taken in a trial of Ad26.COV2.S vaccine versus placebo. The chain couples TRBV7-9 to TRBJ1-6; no firm D call. CDR3 nucleotides: TGTGCCAGCAGCTTACGCTTCGTGGAGTACTCACCCCTCCACTTT. It is translated as CASSLRFVEYSPLHF.